This paragraph reports one T cell receptor beta chain. The source of the sample is a study of blood T cell repertoires in COVID-19. At the level of the study: The origin of the acute and convalescent COVID-19 samples was the United States, Italy and Spain.

Authors' data handling: Reference gene primer amplification gave nucleated cell count estimates. Clones were sequenced by immunoSEQ multiplex PCR, and TCRdb holds only the in-frame ones, with some missing. D and trimming come from the DNA, and the V and J calls and clone size come from that table. Among over 100,000 clones listed, just under 90% were seen once. CDR1 is MNHEY and CDR2 is SVGEGT in the germline V gene. CDR3 length equals 14 residues. Trimming removed 6 bases from V and 2 bases from J; junction bases left unmatched: 4. This TCR was sampled from a human donor in a cohort sampled during active COVID-19. V gene TRBV6-2 or TRBV6-3 combines with J gene TRBJ2-1; TRBD1 aligns across 7 bases. Sequencing input: peripheral blood. CDR3 bases: TGTGCCAGCAGCTGGACAGGCCCCTACAATGAGCAGTTCTTC. The encoded protein is CASSWTGPYNEQFF.